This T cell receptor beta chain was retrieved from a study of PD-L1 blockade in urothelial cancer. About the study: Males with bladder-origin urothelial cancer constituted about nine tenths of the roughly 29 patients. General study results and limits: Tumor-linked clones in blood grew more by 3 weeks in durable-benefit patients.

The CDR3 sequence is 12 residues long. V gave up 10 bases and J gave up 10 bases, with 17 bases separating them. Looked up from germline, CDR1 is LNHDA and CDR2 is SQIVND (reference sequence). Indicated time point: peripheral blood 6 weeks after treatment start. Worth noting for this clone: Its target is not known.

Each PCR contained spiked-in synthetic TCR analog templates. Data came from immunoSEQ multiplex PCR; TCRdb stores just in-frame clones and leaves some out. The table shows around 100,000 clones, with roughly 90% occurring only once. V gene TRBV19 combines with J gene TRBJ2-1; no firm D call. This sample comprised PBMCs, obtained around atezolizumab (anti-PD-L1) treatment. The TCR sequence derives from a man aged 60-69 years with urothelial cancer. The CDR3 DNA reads TGTGCCACCTCACCGACGGCCGGGGAGCAGTTCTTC. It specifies CATSPTAGEQFF.